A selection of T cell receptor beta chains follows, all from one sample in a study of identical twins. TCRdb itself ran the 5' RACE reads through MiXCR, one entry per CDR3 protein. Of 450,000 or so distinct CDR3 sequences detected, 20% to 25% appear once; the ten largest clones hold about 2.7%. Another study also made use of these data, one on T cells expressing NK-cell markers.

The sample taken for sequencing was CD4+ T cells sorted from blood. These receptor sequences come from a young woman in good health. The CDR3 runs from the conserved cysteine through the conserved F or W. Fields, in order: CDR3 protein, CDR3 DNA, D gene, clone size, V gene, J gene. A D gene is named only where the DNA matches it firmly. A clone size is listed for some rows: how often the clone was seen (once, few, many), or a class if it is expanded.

CASSTSGGLQFF	TGTGCCAGCAGCACATCGGGGGGTTTGCAGTTCTTC	TRBD2	-	TRBV6-2/TRBV6-3	TRBJ2-1
CASSIGGSSYNSPLHF	TGCGCCAGCAGCATCGGTGGAAGCAGCTATAATTCACCCCTCCACTTT	-	-	TRBV5-1	TRBJ1-6
CASSPRGGLTGELFF	TGTGCCAGCAGCCCAAGAGGGGGCCTTACCGGGGAGCTGTTTTTT	TRBD1	few	TRBV9	TRBJ2-2
CASSPQGPYTEAFF	TGTGCCAGCTCACCCCAGGGGCCATACACTGAAGCTTTCTTT	-	-	TRBV18	TRBJ1-1
CASSYSRAGGANVLTF	TGTGCCAGCAGTTACTCCAGGGCTGGTGGGGCCAACGTCCTGACTTTC	-	-	TRBV6-5	TRBJ2-6
CASSTAGTGRLGEQFF	TGTGCCAGCAGTACAGCCGGGACAGGGCGTCTAGGGGAGCAGTTCTTC	TRBD1	once	TRBV6-1	TRBJ2-1
CSAIRDGPYGYTF	TGCAGTGCGATCCGGGACGGACCATATGGCTACACCTTC	-	few	TRBV20-1	TRBJ1-2
CASSESTSKVDTQYF	TGCGCCAGCAGTGAGTCGACTTCAAAGGTTGATACGCAGTATTTT	-	-	TRBV10-1	TRBJ2-3
CASSDRVDRGGYTF	TGTGCCAGCAGTGATCGGGTGGACAGGGGTGGCTACACCTTC	TRBD1	-	TRBV6-1	TRBJ1-2
CSVDRTGDNEQFF	TGCAGCGTGGATCGGACAGGGGACAATGAGCAGTTCTTC	TRBD1	-	TRBV29-1	TRBJ2-1
CASSSHWEGTEAFF	TGTGCCAGCAGCTCCCACTGGGAGGGCACTGAAGCTTTCTTT	-	-	TRBV7-9	TRBJ1-1
CASSPPGRRQETQYF	TGTGCCAGCTCACCCCCGGGACGGCGGCAAGAGACCCAGTACTTC	-	few	TRBV18	TRBJ2-5
CASWGGGNEQFF	TGTGCCAGCTGGGGGGGGGGCAATGAGCAGTTCTTC	TRBD2	few	TRBV6-5	TRBJ2-1
CASSPPNTEQFF	TGTGCCAGCAGTCCACCTAACACTGAGCAGTTCTTC	-	medium-sized	TRBV12-3/TRBV12-4	TRBJ2-1
CASSLRQGSYEQYF	TGTGCCAGCAGCCTGCGACAGGGGAGCTACGAGCAGTACTTC	TRBD1	many	TRBV11-2	TRBJ2-7
CASSADRESGIQYF	TGTGCCAGCAGTGCGGACAGGGAGAGCGGCATTCAGTACTTC	TRBD1	-	TRBV25-1	TRBJ2-4
CSARLPRDISTDTQYF	TGCAGTGCTAGACTTCCCCGGGACATCAGCACAGATACGCAGTATTTT	-	-	TRBV20-1	TRBJ2-3
CASRPSGTDTQYF	TGTGCCAGCAGGCCTAGCGGCACAGATACGCAGTATTTT	-	-	TRBV9	TRBJ2-3
CASRTRNSYEQYF	TGTGCCAGCAGAACGCGAAACTCCTACGAGCAGTACTTC	-	many	TRBV12-3/TRBV12-4	TRBJ2-7
CASGLPLSGEQYF	TGTGCTAGTGGTTTGCCCCTATCGGGGGAGCAGTACTTC	-	-	TRBV12-5	TRBJ2-7
CASRQIQREQFF	TGTGCCAGCAGACAGATTCAGAGAGAGCAGTTCTTC	-	many	TRBV28	TRBJ2-1
CSALVVRGSYEQYF	TGCAGTGCTTTAGTAGTTCGCGGATCCTACGAGCAGTACTTC	-	-	TRBV20-1	TRBJ2-7
CASSQGGEAGNTIYF	TGCGCCAGCAGTCAGGGGGGCGAAGCTGGAAACACCATATATTTT	TRBD1	few	TRBV5-1	TRBJ1-3
CASSRTGSLTEAFF	TGTGCCAGCAGCCGTACAGGGTCATTAACTGAAGCTTTCTTT	-	few	TRBV3-1	TRBJ1-1
CASSPTSGANVLTF	TGTGCCAGCAGCCCAACTAGTGGGGCCAACGTCCTGACTTTC	-	few	TRBV12-3/TRBV12-4	TRBJ2-6
CASRASGNSPLHF	TGTGCCAGCAGGGCCTCGGGGAATTCACCCCTCCACTTT	-	-	TRBV6-6	TRBJ1-6
CASSQASGRGLYEQYF	TGCGCCAGCAGCCAAGCTAGCGGGAGGGGTCTATACGAGCAGTACTTC	TRBD2	-	TRBV4-3	TRBJ2-7
CASSFSQGTYEQYF	TGTGCCAGCAGTTTCTCACAGGGAACCTACGAGCAGTACTTC	-	-	TRBV28	TRBJ2-7
CASSLDRSNEQFF	TGTGCCAGCAGCTTGGACAGAAGCAATGAGCAGTTCTTC	-	few	TRBV11-1	TRBJ2-1
CASSFYNTPENTIYF	TGTGCCAGCAGCTTTTATAATACGCCTGAAAACACCATATATTTT	-	-	TRBV5-5	TRBJ1-3
CASSHSGTSGNIQYF	TGTGCCAGCAGCCATTCAGGGACTAGCGGGAACATTCAGTACTTC	TRBD2	-	TRBV3-1	TRBJ2-4
CASSQNGPSEQYF	TGCGCCAGCAGCCAAAATGGACCCTCCGAGCAGTACTTC	-	few	TRBV4-3	TRBJ2-7
CASSLDSGRFGETQYF	TGTGCTAGCAGCTTAGATTCAGGGAGGTTTGGGGAGACCCAGTACTTC	-	-	TRBV7-7	TRBJ2-5
CASSVGRGYTDTQYF	TGTGCCAGCAGCGTAGGCAGGGGCTACACAGATACGCAGTATTTT	-	-	TRBV9	TRBJ2-3
CASSVQPGRFLQETQYF	TGTGCCAGCAGCGTACAACCGGGACGCTTTTTACAAGAGACCCAGTACTTC	-	-	TRBV9	TRBJ2-5
CASSVHPGSQFF	TGTGCCAGCAGCGTCCACCCGGGGTCGCAGTTCTTC	-	few	TRBV7-9	TRBJ2-1
CASSRTAQGNEQFF	TGTGCCAGCAGCCGAACCGCTCAGGGAAATGAGCAGTTCTTC	-	many	TRBV12-3/TRBV12-4	TRBJ2-1
CASSVGGNRGNEQFF	TGTGCCAGCAGCGTAGGGGGCAATAGGGGGAATGAGCAGTTCTTC	-	-	TRBV9	TRBJ2-1
CSARGGSGMSTGELFF	TGCAGTGCCAGAGGGGGTAGCGGGATGAGCACCGGGGAGCTGTTTTTT	TRBD2	-	TRBV20-1	TRBJ2-2
CASSDRGAGNEKLFF	TGTGCCAGCAGTGACAGGGGGGCGGGTAATGAAAAACTGTTTTTT	TRBD1	-	TRBV6-1	TRBJ1-4
CASSLLEGNIQYF	TGTGCCAGCAGTTTACTCGAGGGAAACATTCAGTACTTC	-	medium-sized	TRBV12-3/TRBV12-4	TRBJ2-4
CASRGLAGEYEQYF	TGTGCCAGCAGGGGACTAGCGGGAGAGTACGAGCAGTACTTC	TRBD2	-	TRBV2	TRBJ2-7
CSASPSGTDTQYF	TGCAGTGCCTCCCCAAGCGGCACAGATACGCAGTATTTT	-	-	TRBV20-1	TRBJ2-3
CASSLSVRGLTTDTQYF	TGTGCCAGCAGTTTATCTGTGCGGGGGCTAACAACAGATACGCAGTATTTT	-	-	TRBV27	TRBJ2-3
CSASSYGYTF	TGCAGTGCTAGTAGTTATGGCTACACCTTC	-	-	TRBV20-1	TRBJ1-2
CASSATGTSGTNEQYF	TGCGCCAGCAGCGCCACCGGGACTAGCGGGACAAACGAGCAGTACTTC	TRBD2	-	TRBV5-1	TRBJ2-7